This entry lists 20 T cell receptor beta chains sequenced from one sample in a study of blood T cell repertoires in COVID-19. Here immunoSEQ multiplex PCR was the method, and the copy in TCRdb shows in-frame clones only, minus some. This table holds 20,000 to 25,000 clones, 70% to 90% found once. The sequenced sample consisted of peripheral blood. The receptors originated from a woman older than 75 with active COVID-19.

The chain combines TRBV6-5 with TRBJ2-1; TRBD2 matches at 9 bases. Germline V gene data show CDR1 as MNHEY and CDR2 as SVGAGI. This CDR3 has 14 residues. V trimming: 8 bases; J trimming: 10 bases; junction bases outside the gene matches: 12. Written as DNA, the CDR3 is TGTGCCAGCCCGAGCGGGGGGCCGCGGTCGGAGCAGTTCTTC. Translating it yields CASPSGGPRSEQFF.

The rearrangement joins TRBV5-4 to TRBJ1-1, with 10 bases aligning to TRBD1. Trimming removed 0 bases from V and 11 bases from J; junction bases left unmatched: 13. The CDR3 runs 16 residues. Germline V gives CDR1 SGHNT, CDR2 YYREEE (reference sequence). The CDR3 DNA is TGTGCCAGCAGCTTGGAAGGGACAGGGGCTCTCGCTAGGGCTTTCTTT. Amino acids: CASSLEGTGALARAFF.

The V and J genes are TRBV9 and TRBJ2-3; D gene unclear. The CDR3 extends over 13 amino acids. Germline loops: CDR1 SGDLS, CDR2 YYNGEE. The germline V and J ends were trimmed by 0 bases and 3 bases, with 5 bases remaining between them. CDR3 nucleotide sequence: TGTGCCAGCAGCGTAGACCAGACAGATACGCAGTATTTT. Its translation: CASSVDQTDTQYF.

The rearrangement uses TRBV18 and TRBJ2-7, with D possibly TRBD1 on 5 matching bases. CDR3 length: 14 amino acids. Germline CDR1 reads KGHSH; CDR2 reads LQKENI. Trimming left V 4 bases short and J 3 bases short, with 13 bases between. The CDR3 DNA is TGTGCCAGCTCACTCCGACAGAGTATCTACGAGCAGTACTTC. Its protein product is CASSLRQSIYEQYF.

The gene calls are TRBV11-2 and TRBJ2-3, with 9 bases identical to TRBD2. This CDR3 is built from 15 residues. Germline trimming cut 7 bases from V and 4 bases from J; bases unmatched to any gene: 9. CDR1 is SGHAT, CDR2 FQNNGV, per germline. DNA for the CDR3: TGTGCCAGCACCCGCCGCGGGGGGGCGGCAGATACGCAGTATTTT. Amino acid sequence: CASTRRGGAADTQYF.

This sequence joins TRBV2 and TRBJ2-3; the match to TRBD2 covers 10 bases. The germline V gene has CDR1 SNHLY and CDR2 FYNNEI. V was pared by 6 bases and J by 0 bases, with 12 bases of the junction left unmatched. CDR3 length equals 18 residues. CDR3 in DNA: TGTGCCAGCAGCGGGACTTACCTAGCGGGGGCTAGCACAGATACGCAGTATTTT. Translated, it gives CASSGTYLAGASTDTQYF.

V and J are TRBV18 and TRBJ1-1; 8 nucleotides align to TRBD1. The CDR3 has 15 amino acids. The germline CDR1 and CDR2 sequences are KGHSH and LQKENI. The junction had 5 bases not matched to a gene; V was cut back by 1 base and J by 4 bases. CDR3 DNA sequence: TGTGCCAGCTCACCACTCAGGACAGGGACCACTGAAGCTTTCTTT. It codes for CASSPLRTGTTEAFF.

This clone has just a few counts. This chain connects TRBV12-3 or TRBV12-4 to TRBJ2-7; D is perhaps TRBD2 (6 bases). This CDR3 is built from 13 residues. Trimming pared 3 bases from V and 5 bases from J, leaving 11 bases between. The CDR3 spells CASSLRGGDEQYF. The CDR3 bases are TGTGCCAGCAGTTTGAGGGGCGGGGACGAGCAGTACTTC.

The CDR3 coding sequence is TGTGCCAGCAGCTTAGGGGCGACTAGCCAGCAGTACTTC. It is translated as CASSLGATSQQYF. The V and J genes are TRBV11-3 and TRBJ2-7; 7 nucleotides align to TRBD2. The CDR3 totals 13 residues. With V trimmed by 1 base and J by 8 bases, 5 bases remained unmatched. Germline CDR1 is SGHNT and CDR2 is YENEEA.

This chain joins TRBV15 and TRBJ2-6; no reliable D call. The ends were cut back, 1 base at V and 0 bases at J, with 19 bases in the middle. This CDR3 has 20 amino acids. Germline loops: CDR1 LNHNV, CDR2 YYDKDF (reference sequence). The CDR3 bases are TGTGCCACCAGCAGAGGTTTCATCACCACTATAAGCTCTGGGGCCAACGTCCTGACTTTC. Its protein product is CATSRGFITTISSGANVLTF.

This clone was seen a single time. The chain is built from TRBV6-2 or TRBV6-3 and TRBJ2-4, with 7 positions matching TRBD1. Germline CDR1 and CDR2: MNHEY and SVGEGT. This CDR3 has 13 residues. V shed 5 bases and J 8 bases; nucleotides not matched to a gene: 6. CDR3 nucleotides: TGTGCCAGCAGTCCGACAGGGACCCACATTCAGTACTTC. Its translation: CASSPTGTHIQYF.

The J gene is TRBJ1-5, the V gene TRBV5-8; maybe TRBD1 (5 bases). Between the trimmed V and J ends, which lost 4 bases and 5 bases, there was a span of 10 bases. The CDR3 runs 13 residues. Germline V gene lookup returns CDR1 SGHTS and CDR2 YDEGEE. CDR3 region: CASSQGRDQPQHF. CDR3 nucleotides: TGTGCCAGCAGCCAGGGCAGGGATCAGCCCCAGCATTTT.

Only a few counts were recorded for this clone. The chain uses TRBV2 and TRBJ2-7, with 8 bases matching TRBD2. The CDR3 is 13 amino acids. J lost 3 bases, V lost 2 bases, and 0 bases had no gene match. Germline V CDR1 and CDR2: SNHLY, FYNNEI. CDR3 sequence: CASSESGGYEQYF. CDR3 coding DNA: TGTGCCAGCAGTGAAAGCGGGGGCTACGAGCAGTACTTC.

The CDR3 loop reads CASSEGGIVADTQYF. CDR3 nucleotides: TGTGCCAGCAGTGAAGGCGGGATAGTAGCAGATACGCAGTATTTT. This chain connects TRBV6-1 to TRBJ2-3; possibly TRBD2 for D (6 bases). CDR1 MNHNS and CDR2 SASEGT come from the germline V gene. Trimming shortened V by 1 base and J by 4 bases, and 12 bases separated the two germline ends. This CDR3 has 15 residues.

The chain has TRBV7-2 and TRBJ1-2, with a tentative D call TRBD1 (5 bases). The CDR3 covers 14 residues. V shed 1 base and J shed 3 bases, with 9 bases lying between them. Germline CDR1 SGHTA, CDR2 FQGNSA. CDR3 DNA sequence: TGTGCCAGCAGCTTAGAGGGGCTTGACTATGGCTACACCTTC. This translates into CASSLEGLDYGYTF.

The chain employs TRBV12-5 and TRBJ2-7, with a tentative D call TRBD1 (5 bases). The CDR3 covers 12 residues. Germline lookup yields CDR1 LGHNT and CDR2 FRNRAP. Trimming removed 6 bases at V and 3 bases at J, with 9 bases between. The CDR3: CASGLDSYEQYF. The CDR3 DNA is TGTGCTAGTGGACTTGACAGCTACGAGCAGTACTTC.

This rearrangement joins TRBV7-3 to TRBJ1-1; possible D gene TRBD1, 5 bases. The CDR3 contains 15 residues. V dropped 2 bases and J dropped 13 bases, with 23 bases sitting between them. Germline CDR1 and CDR2: SGHTA and FQGTGA. CDR3 sequence reads: CASSLEIAGSGHDFF. The DNA of the CDR3 is TGTGCCAGCAGCTTAGAAATCGCAGGGTCTGGCCATGATTTCTTT.

Regarding this clone: Germline is not matched at one junction end, which may reflect a read error. V is TRBV7-2 and J is TRBJ1-2; D might be TRBD1 (5 bases). Germline values: CDR1 SGHTA, CDR2 FQGNSA. This CDR3 is built from 15 residues. In DNA form, the CDR3 reads TGTGCCAGCAGCTTAGGAGACAGACAGTATGGCGGCTACATCTTC. Its translation is CASSLGDRQYGGYIF. The variable domain in full, completed from reference TRBV7-2 and TRBJ1-2, reads GAGVSQSPSNKVTEKGKDVELRCDPISGHTALYWYRQSLGQGLEFLIYFQGNSAPDKSGLPSDRFSAERTGGSVSTLTIQRTQQEDSAVYLCASSLGDRQYGGYIFGSGTRLTVV.

J is TRBJ1-1 and V is TRBV12-2; the table gives TRBD1 as D, unverified against the DNA. TRBV12-2 counts as a pseudogene. CDR3 size: 16 residues. The chain's CDR3 is CASRPRGKGMNTEAFF. In DNA form, the CDR3 reads TGTGCAAGTCGCCCGAGGGGGAAGGGGATGAACACTGAAGCTTTCTTT.

The chain employs TRBV6-2 or TRBV6-3 and TRBJ2-2, with D possibly TRBD2 on 7 matching bases. Trimming left V 7 bases short and J 4 bases short, with 16 bases between. The germline V gene has CDR1 MNHEY and CDR2 SVGEGT. This CDR3 comprises 15 residues. This CDR3 reads CASNPGGPVTGELFF. The CDR3 DNA follows: TGTGCCAGCAACCCCGGGGGGCCAGTCACCGGGGAGCTGTTTTTT.